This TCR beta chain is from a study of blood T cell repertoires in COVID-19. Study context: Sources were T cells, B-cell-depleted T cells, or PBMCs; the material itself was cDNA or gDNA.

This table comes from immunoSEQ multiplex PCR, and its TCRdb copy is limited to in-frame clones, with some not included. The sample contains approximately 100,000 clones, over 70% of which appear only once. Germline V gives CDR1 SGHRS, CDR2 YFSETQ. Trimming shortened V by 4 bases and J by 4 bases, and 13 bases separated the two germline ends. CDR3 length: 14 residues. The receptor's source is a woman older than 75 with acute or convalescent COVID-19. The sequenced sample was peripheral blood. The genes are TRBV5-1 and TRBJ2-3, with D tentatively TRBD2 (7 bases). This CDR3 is CASSERGGADTQYF. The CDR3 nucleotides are TGCGCCAGCAGCGAGCGCGGGGGCGCAGATACGCAGTATTTT.